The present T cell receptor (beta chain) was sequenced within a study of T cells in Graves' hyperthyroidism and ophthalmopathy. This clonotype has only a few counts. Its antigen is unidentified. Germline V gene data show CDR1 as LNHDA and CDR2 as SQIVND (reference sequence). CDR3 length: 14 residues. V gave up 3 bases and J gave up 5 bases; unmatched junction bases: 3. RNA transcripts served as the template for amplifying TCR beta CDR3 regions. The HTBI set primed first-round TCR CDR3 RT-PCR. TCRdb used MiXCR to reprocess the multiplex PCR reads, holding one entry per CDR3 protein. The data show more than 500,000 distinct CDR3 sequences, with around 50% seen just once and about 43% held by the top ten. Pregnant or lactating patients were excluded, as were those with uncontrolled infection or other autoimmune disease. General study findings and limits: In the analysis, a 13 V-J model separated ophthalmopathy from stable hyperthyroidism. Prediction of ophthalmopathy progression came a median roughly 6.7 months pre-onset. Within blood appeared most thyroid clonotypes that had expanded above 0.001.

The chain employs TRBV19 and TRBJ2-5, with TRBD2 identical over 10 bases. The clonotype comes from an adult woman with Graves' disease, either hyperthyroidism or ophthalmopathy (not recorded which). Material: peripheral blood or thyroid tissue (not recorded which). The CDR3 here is CASSMDSGRETQYF. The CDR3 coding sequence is TGTGCCAGTAGTATGGATAGCGGGAGGGAGACCCAGTACTTC.